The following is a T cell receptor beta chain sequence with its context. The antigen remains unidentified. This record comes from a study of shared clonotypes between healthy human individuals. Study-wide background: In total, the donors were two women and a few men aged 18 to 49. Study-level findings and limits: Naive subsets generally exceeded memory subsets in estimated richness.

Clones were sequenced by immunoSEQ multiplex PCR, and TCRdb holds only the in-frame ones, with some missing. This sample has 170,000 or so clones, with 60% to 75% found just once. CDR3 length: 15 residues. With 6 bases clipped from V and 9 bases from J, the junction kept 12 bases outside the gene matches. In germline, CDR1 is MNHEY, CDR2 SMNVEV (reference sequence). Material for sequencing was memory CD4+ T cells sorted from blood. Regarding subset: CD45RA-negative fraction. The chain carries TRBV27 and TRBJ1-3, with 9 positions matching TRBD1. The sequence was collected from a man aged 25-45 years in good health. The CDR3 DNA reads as TGTGCCAGCAGATACAGGGGGCGCTTTTGGCGCACCATATATTTT. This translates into CASRYRGRFWRTIYF.